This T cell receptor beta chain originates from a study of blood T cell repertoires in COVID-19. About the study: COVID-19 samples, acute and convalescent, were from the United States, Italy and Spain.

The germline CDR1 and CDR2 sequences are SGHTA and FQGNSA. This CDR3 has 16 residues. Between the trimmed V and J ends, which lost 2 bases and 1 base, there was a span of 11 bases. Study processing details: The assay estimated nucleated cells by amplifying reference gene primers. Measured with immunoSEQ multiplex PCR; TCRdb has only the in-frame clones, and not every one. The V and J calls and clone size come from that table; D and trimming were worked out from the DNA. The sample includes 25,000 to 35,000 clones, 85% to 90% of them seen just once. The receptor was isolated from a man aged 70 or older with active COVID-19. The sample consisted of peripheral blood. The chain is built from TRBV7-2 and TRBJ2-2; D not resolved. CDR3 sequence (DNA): TGTGCCAGCAGCTTACAAGCTCCCTGGAACACCGGGGAGCTGTTTTTT. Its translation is CASSLQAPWNTGELFF.